This is a list of T cell receptor beta chains from one sample in a study of blood T cell repertoires in COVID-19. TCRdb's copy holds only in-frame clones and misses some; the assay was immunoSEQ multiplex PCR. The sample carries just over 650,000 clones, 80% to 90% recorded once. The source material was peripheral blood. The receptors originated from a woman under 30 with acute or convalescent COVID-19. Each CDR3 is given with its conserved first and last residue. The D gene is left open where the match is weak. Clone size is stated in some rows and not others, as once, few, many or a class when expanded.

15	TRBJ2-5	once	TRBV24-1	TRBD1	CATSAPDRGQETQYF	TGTGCCACCAGTGCACCGGACAGGGGGCAAGAGACCCAGTACTTC
15	TRBJ1-1	-	TRBV18	-	CASSVYSVMNTEAFF	TGTGCCAGCTCAGTTTATTCGGTCATGAACACTGAAGCTTTCTTT
16	TRBJ1-2	-	TRBV5-8	TRBD1	CASSSTWTGFNYGYTF	TGTGCCAGCAGCTCCACTTGGACAGGGTTTAACTATGGCTACACCTTC
15	TRBJ1-5	-	TRBV4-1	-	CASSQGGTSGQPQHF	TGCGCCAGCAGCCAAGGCGGGACGTCCGGTCAGCCCCAGCATTTT
15	TRBJ2-3	-	TRBV4-3	TRBD2	CASSQDGGGTDTQYF	TGCGCCAGCAGCCAAGATGGGGGGGGGACAGATACGCAGTATTTT
12	TRBJ1-5	-	TRBV4-1	TRBD1	CASSPGTGPQHF	TGCGCCAGCAGCCCCGGGACAGGGCCCCAGCATTTT
15	TRBJ2-1	-	TRBV11-3	TRBD2	CASSPGLAGSGEQFF	TGTGCCAGCAGCCCGGGACTAGCGGGGAGTGGTGAGCAGTTCTTC
13	TRBJ1-5	-	TRBV9	-	CASSPRGNQPQHF	TGTGCCAGCAGCCCCCGCGGCAATCAGCCCCAGCATTTT
14	TRBJ2-7	-	TRBV3-1/TRBV3-2	-	CASSQERDFYEQYF	TGTGCCAGCAGCCAAGAGCGGGACTTCTACGAGCAGTACTTC
14	TRBJ1-2	-	TRBV18	-	CASSPSGRADGYTF	TGTGCCAGCTCACCTTCCGGCAGGGCCGATGGCTACACCTTC
15	TRBJ1-1	-	TRBV6-5	-	CASSSSPRGSSEAFF	TGTGCCAGCAGTTCATCCCCTCGGGGAAGCTCTGAAGCTTTCTTT
17	TRBJ2-5	-	TRBV7-4	TRBD1	CASSQYRDRGFRFDQYF	TGTGCCAGCAGCCAATACCGGGACAGGGGTTTTCGGTTTGACCAGTACTTC
16	TRBJ2-1	-	TRBV13	-	CASSFFWRGSYNEQFF	TGTGCCAGCAGCTTTTTCTGGCGGGGTAGCTACAATGAGCAGTTCTTC